This entry describes one T cell receptor beta chain. CDR3 length equals 16 residues. Trimming removed 6 bases at V and 0 bases at J, with 15 bases between. Germline V CDR1 and CDR2: MDHEN, SYDVKM. This sample is drawn from a study of technical replicates of blood from a handful of donors. The data were produced by immunoSEQ multiplex PCR, yet TCRdb's version contains in-frame clones alone and is incomplete. Of over 80,000 clones listed, around 96% are singletons. The receptor comes from a human donor in good health. The V gene is TRBV28, the J gene TRBJ1-3; TRBD1 is a possible D gene (6 bases). The material sequenced was T cells isolated from PBMCs. The CDR3 spells CASSRNRALSGNTIYF. DNA of the CDR3: TGTGCCAGCAGCCGCAACAGGGCCCTCTCTGGAAACACCATATATTTT.